The 28 T cell receptor beta chains below all came from one sample that was sequenced in a study of immune evolution from preneoplasia to lung adenocarcinoma. Only in-frame clones appear in the TCRdb table, and some are missing; sequencing was by immunoSEQ multiplex PCR. Counted here are fewer than 50,000 clones, around 85% occurring once; the ten biggest clones make up around 4.7%. Material: FFPE invasive lung adenocarcinoma tissue. Source of these receptors: a person aged 60 to 70 with lung adenocarcinoma.

The rearrangement links TRBV18 to TRBJ2-6, with D possibly matching TRBD1 (5 bases). The CDR3 totals 19 residues. Germline-derived CDR1 and CDR2 are KGHSH and LQKENI. V shed 3 bases and J shed 0 bases, with 18 bases lying between them. The CDR3 region has the DNA TGTGCCAGCTCACCGAGTGGGGCAGGACGTACCTCTGGGGCCAACGTCCTGACTTTC. Protein sequence: CASSPSGAGRTSGANVLTF.

The chain has TRBV30 and TRBJ2-4; 10 nucleotides align to TRBD2. CDR1 is GTSNPN and CDR2 is SVGIG in the germline V gene (reference sequence). V lost 1 base and J lost 0; bases outside the gene matches: 0. The CDR3 has 15 residues. CDR3 DNA sequence: TGTGCCTGGAGTGGACTAGCGGGAGCCAAAAACATTCAGTACTTC. Encoded protein: CAWSGLAGAKNIQYF.

The V gene is TRBV30, the J gene TRBJ2-2; D uncertain. Germline V gene lookup returns CDR1 GTSNPN and CDR2 SVGIG (reference sequence). The CDR3 extends over 13 amino acids. V lost 2 bases and J lost 1, with 5 bases in between. The CDR3 protein is CAWSSRNTGELFF. In DNA, the CDR3 is TGTGCCTGGAGTAGCAGGAACACCGGGGAGCTGTTTTTT.

V and J are TRBV29-1 and TRBJ1-5; D is possibly TRBD1 (5 bases). This CDR3 spans 14 amino acids. The germline gives CDR1 SQVTM, CDR2 ANQGSEA. Trimming took 5 bases from V and 9 from J, leaving 20 bases between them. CDR3 residues: CSVSEQGGQVPQHF. The DNA of the CDR3 is TGCAGCGTTTCTGAGCAGGGCGGGCAAGTGCCCCAGCATTTT.

The chain joins TRBV28 to TRBJ1-2, with unresolved D. V was pared by 5 bases and J by 3 bases, with 10 bases between. The germline CDR1 and CDR2 sequences are MDHEN and SYDVKM. The CDR3 runs 13 residues. The CDR3 coding sequence is TGTGCCAGCAGTCGACTGATTGACTATGGCTACACCTTC. It is translated as CASSRLIDYGYTF.

J is TRBJ2-5 and V is TRBV19, with D possibly TRBD1 on 6 matching bases. The CDR3 extends over 16 amino acids. Trimming removed 3 bases from V and 4 bases from J, with 18 bases in between. Germline assignment: CDR1 LNHDA and CDR2 SQIVND (reference sequence). CDR3 sequence: CASSMGQGSFGETQYF. The CDR3 DNA follows: TGTGCCAGTAGTATGGGGCAGGGGAGTTTTGGAGAGACCCAGTACTTC.

This chain connects TRBV19 to TRBJ2-4, with D perhaps given as TRBD1 or TRBD2 (5 bases each). Germline assignment: CDR1 LNHDA and CDR2 SQIVND (reference sequence). The CDR3 contains 15 residues. V shed 5 bases and J shed 2 bases, with 13 bases lying between them. CDR3 bases: TGTGCCAGTAGTGAGGGGATGGGAACCAAAAACATTCAGTACTTC. This gives the protein CASSEGMGTKNIQYF.

The J gene is TRBJ2-2, the V gene TRBV21-1; the D call of TRBD1 is as the table states it, not checked on the DNA. TRBV21-1 is annotated as a pseudogene. The CDR3 sequence is 15 residues long. CDR3 nucleotides: TGTGCCAGCAGCAAGTGGAGGGGGCGTACCGGGGAGCTGTTTTTT. Translated: CASSKWRGRTGELFF.

The chain recombines TRBV19 with TRBJ2-3; D is possibly TRBD2 (5 bases). V shed 10 bases and J shed 0 bases, with 17 bases lying between them. Germline values: CDR1 LNHDA, CDR2 SQIVND (reference sequence). CDR3 length: 15 amino acids. The CDR3 DNA reads as TGTGCCACCCGGTGGTCAGCGGCTAGCACAGATACGCAGTATTTT. Protein: CATRWSAASTDTQYF.

The chain uses TRBV5-1 and TRBJ1-2; 8 bases line up with TRBD1. The CDR3 totals 14 residues. CDR1 and CDR2 (germline): SGHRS, YFSETQ. J lost 6 bases, V lost 4 bases, and 8 bases had no gene match. The DNA of the CDR3 is TGCGCCAGCAGCGCCGGACAGGGACCAGATGGCTACACCTTC. Amino acid sequence: CASSAGQGPDGYTF.

The chain employs TRBV28 and TRBJ2-1, with 10 nucleotides matching TRBD2. Germline-derived CDR1 and CDR2 are MDHEN and SYDVKM. The CDR3 runs 16 residues. Trimming took 4 bases from V and 2 from J; bases not matched to a gene: 5. CDR3 DNA: TGTGCCAGCAGTTCCACAAGCGGGGGGGCCTACAATGAGCAGTTCTTC. Translation: CASSSTSGGAYNEQFF.

The J gene is TRBJ2-7, the V gene TRBV11-3; 8 nucleotides match TRBD2. The CDR3 is made up of 16 amino acids. Germline V gene sequence: CDR1 SGHNT, CDR2 YENEEA. J gave up 4 bases and V 1 base, and 9 bases lay outside the gene matches. The CDR3 bases are TGTGCCAGCAGCTTAGGCCAACTAGCGGACTTTTACGAGCAGTACTTC. This sequence encodes CASSLGQLADFYEQYF.

The chain joins TRBV15 to TRBJ2-5; D could derive from TRBD1 or TRBD2 (5 bases each). The DNA end favors TRBJ2-7, so the J call may be wrong. Per the germline V gene, CDR1 is LNHNV and CDR2 is YYDKDF (reference sequence). This CDR3 has 13 amino acids. The DNA of the CDR3 is TGTGCCACCAGCCGGGGACGGACCTACGAGCAGTACTTC. Protein sequence: CATSRGRTYEQYF.

This clone was counted a few times. The J gene is TRBJ2-1, the V gene TRBV7-6, with D unresolved. The V and J ends lost 8 bases and 10 bases respectively, with 12 bases between them. The CDR3 runs to 11 residues. Germline CDR1 is SGHVS and CDR2 is FNYEAQ. This CDR3 reads CASLRSREQFF. In DNA form, the CDR3 reads TGTGCCAGCTTAAGGAGTCGAGAGCAGTTCTTC.

Only one count was recorded for this clone. The chain recombines TRBV4-2 with TRBJ1-3; possibly TRBD1 for D (6 bases). The CDR3 totals 17 residues. V lost 2 bases and J 3 bases, leaving 17 bases between the germline ends. In germline, CDR1 is LGHNA, CDR2 YNFKEQ. The CDR3 loop reads CASSQILAGANGNTIYF. For the CDR3, the DNA is TGTGCCAGCAGCCAAATCCTAGCAGGGGCTAATGGAAACACCATATATTTT.

V is TRBV18 and J is TRBJ2-3; the D call may be TRBD1 or TRBD2 (5 bases each). The germline V and J ends were trimmed by 8 bases and 3 bases, with 18 bases remaining between them. The CDR3 has 15 amino acids. Germline-derived CDR1 and CDR2 are KGHSH and LQKENI. Here the CDR3 DNA reads TGTGCCAGCGCGCCTAACATGGGGGAGACAGATACGCAGTATTTT. As protein: CASAPNMGETDTQYF. Together with reference TRBV18 and TRBJ2-3, the CDR3 gives the full variable domain: NAGVMQNPRHLVRRRGQEARLRCSPMKGHSHVYWYRQLPEEGLKFMVYLQKENIIDESGMPKERFSAEFPKEGPSILRIQQVVRGDSAAYFCASAPNMGETDTQYFGPGTRLTVL.

This rearrangement joins TRBV5-1 to TRBJ2-3, with 8 bases lining up with TRBD2. The V and J ends lost 0 bases and 6 bases, in that order; junction bases with no gene match: 6. This CDR3 region has 15 residues. CDR1 and CDR2 from the germline V gene are SGHRS and YFSETQ. The CDR3 is CASSLEAAGVDTQYF. The CDR3 coding sequence is TGCGCCAGCAGCTTGGAGGCAGCGGGAGTGGATACGCAGTATTTT.

The genes are TRBV27 and TRBJ2-7; no reliable D call. Trimming shortened V by 8 bases and J by 7 bases, and 9 bases separated the two germline ends. This CDR3 spans 10 amino acids. Germline V gene data show CDR1 as MNHEY and CDR2 as SMNVEV (reference sequence). CDR3 in amino acids: CASGKYEQYF. The DNA for the CDR3 is TGTGCCAGCGGAAAATATGAGCAGTACTTC.

This chain's CDR3 is CASKSSGGLDTQYF. CDR3 DNA sequence: TGTGCCAGCAAATCTAGCGGGGGGTTAGATACGCAGTATTTT. J is TRBJ2-3 and V is TRBV6-5; 11 bases match TRBD2. Germline CDR1 is MNHEY and CDR2 is SVGAGI. The trim removed 7 bases at V and 5 bases at J, leaving 5 bases unmatched. The CDR3 has 14 residues.

The rearrangement joins TRBV5-8 to TRBJ1-1, with 10 bases identical to TRBD1. Germline CDR1 SGHTS, CDR2 YDEGEE. CDR3 size: 16 residues. The ends lost 4 bases at V and 2 bases at J; junction bases unmatched: 8. The CDR3 sequence: CASSNWGTGENTEAFF. The CDR3 DNA follows: TGTGCCAGCAGCAACTGGGGGACAGGGGAAAACACTGAAGCTTTCTTT.

The gene calls are TRBV5-8 and TRBJ2-3; the D call may be TRBD1 or TRBD2 (5 bases each). Germline CDR1 reads SGHTS; CDR2 reads YDEGEE. There are 13 residues in the CDR3. Trimming cost V 7 bases and J 2 bases, with 11 bases left between them. CDR3 nucleotides: TGTGCCAGCCCTGGGGGTTCCACAGATACGCAGTATTTT. It codes for CASPGGSTDTQYF.

V and J are TRBV9 and TRBJ1-2, with 7 positions matching TRBD1. This CDR3 spans 13 amino acids. Looked up from germline, CDR1 is SGDLS and CDR2 is YYNGEE. The V segment lost 4 bases and the J segment 8 bases; nucleotides outside the gene matches: 8. The CDR3 sequence is CASSPTGVVGYTF. CDR3 coding DNA: TGTGCCAGCAGCCCAACAGGGGTGGTCGGCTACACCTTC. Filled out from reference TRBV9 and TRBJ1-2, the complete variable domain reads DSGVTQTPKHLITATGQRVTLRCSPRSGDLSVYWYQQSLDQGLQFLIQYYNGEERAKGNILERFSAQQFPDLHSELNLSSLELGDSALYFCASSPTGVVGYTFGSGTRLTVV.

The chain uses TRBV5-1 and TRBJ2-3; the D gene is possibly TRBD1 (7 bases). Trimming stripped 4 bases from V and 10 bases from J, with 25 bases between. Germline CDR1 SGHRS, CDR2 YFSETQ. The CDR3 is made up of 16 amino acids. Written as DNA, the CDR3 is TGCGCCAGCAGCCCATTGACAGGGACTTACTCAGGTGCGCAGTATTTT. This gives the protein CASSPLTGTYSGAQYF.

This clone was picked up one time. The rearrangement uses TRBV4-1 and TRBJ1-3; D might be TRBD1 (5 bases). This CDR3 region has 17 residues. Trimming removed 4 bases from V and 0 bases from J, with 16 bases in between. Germline loops: CDR1 MGHRA, CDR2 YSYEKL. CDR3 in DNA: TGCGCCAGCAGCCGGGGGGTAGGGTCCAGCTCTGGAAACACCATATATTTT. It translates to CASSRGVGSSSGNTIYF.

V and J are TRBV5-1 and TRBJ2-1; 10 positions match TRBD2. Germline-derived CDR1 and CDR2 are SGHRS and YFSETQ. Germline trimming cut 0 bases from V and 0 bases from J; bases unmatched to any gene: 6. The CDR3 runs to 18 residues. The CDR3 is CASSLVASGSLSYNEQFF. For the CDR3, the DNA is TGCGCCAGCAGCTTGGTGGCTAGCGGGAGCCTCTCCTACAATGAGCAGTTCTTC.

The V and J genes are TRBV19 and TRBJ2-7, with 7 nucleotides matching TRBD1. The germline gives CDR1 LNHDA, CDR2 SQIVND (reference sequence). The CDR3 consists of 13 residues. With 5 bases clipped from V and 4 bases from J, the junction kept 5 bases outside the gene matches. As DNA, the CDR3 is TGTGCCAGTAGTCCCCGGGACAGATACGAGCAGTACTTC. Translation gives CASSPRDRYEQYF.

The V and J genes are TRBV30 and TRBJ1-4, with a tentative D call TRBD1 (6 bases). This CDR3 is 13 amino acids long. Trimming took 2 bases from V and 8 from J, leaving 12 bases between them. Germline-derived CDR1 and CDR2 are GTSNPN and SVGIG (reference sequence). The CDR3 coding sequence is TGTGCCTGGAGTAGGGGGGTCCGAGAAAAACTGTTTTTT. This gives the protein CAWSRGVREKLFF.

The chain carries TRBV5-1 and TRBJ2-1, with D possibly being TRBD2 (6 bases). The germline gives CDR1 SGHRS, CDR2 YFSETQ. The CDR3 runs to 16 residues. Between the trimmed V and J ends, which lost 4 bases and 0 bases, there was a span of 14 bases. CDR3 sequence (DNA): TGCGCCAGCAGCCCAGGAGGGGCGAGCTCCTACAATGAGCAGTTCTTC. Protein sequence: CASSPGGASSYNEQFF.